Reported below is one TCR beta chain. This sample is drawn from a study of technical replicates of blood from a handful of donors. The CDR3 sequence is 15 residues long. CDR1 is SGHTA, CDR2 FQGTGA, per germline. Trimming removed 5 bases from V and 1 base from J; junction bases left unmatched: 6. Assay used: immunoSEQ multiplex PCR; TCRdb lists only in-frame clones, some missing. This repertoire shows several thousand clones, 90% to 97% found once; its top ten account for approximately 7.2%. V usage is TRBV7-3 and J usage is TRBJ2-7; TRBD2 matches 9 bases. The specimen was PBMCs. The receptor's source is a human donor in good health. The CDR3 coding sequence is TGTGCCAGCAGCCCGGGACTAGCCGGGTCCTACGAGCAGTACTTC. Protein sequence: CASSPGLAGSYEQYF.